The clone carrying this T cell receptor beta chain was observed a few times. The antigen remains undetermined. These data come from a study of cytomegalovirus exposure and HLA in healthy donors. Study-wide results and caveats: Among TCR beta chains, those listed as cytomegalovirus-associated numbered over 150.

13 Jbeta primers and 60 Vbeta primers were used for the PCR. Sequencing used immunoSEQ multiplex PCR; TCRdb keeps in-frame clones, though not all of them. The table lists around 150,000 clones, around four fifths of them singletons. Sequenced: PBMCs. This receptor was identified in a male donor in good health and CMV-seronegative.

Here the CDR3 DNA reads TGTGCCAGCAGTCACGGGACAGCGAACACTGAAGCTTTCTTT. It encodes CASSHGTANTEAFF. V gene TRBV28 combines with J gene TRBJ1-1; 7 bases are a match to TRBD1. The CDR3 is 14 amino acids. After removal of 5 bases from V and 1 base from J, the junction contained 4 bases not matched to a gene. Per the germline V gene, CDR1 is MDHEN and CDR2 is SYDVKM.